These T cell receptor beta chains were read from a single sample in a study of T-cell memory formation after mild COVID-19. TCRdb used MiXCR to reprocess the 5' RACE reads, holding one entry per CDR3 protein. The sample holds 250,000 to 350,000 distinct CDR3 sequences; more than 13% are singletons and the top ten take roughly a fifth. The specimen sequenced was PBMCs or a T cell subset sorted from them (not recorded which). The receptors come from a man aged 18 to 35 who had mild COVID-19 (a few samples of this study predate the infection). Cell type and time point are not known. The CDR3 runs from the conserved cysteine through the conserved F or W. A D gene is named only where the DNA matches it firmly. Clone size, where shown, is once, few, many, or a class for clones that have expanded.

few	TRBV4-3	NA	TRBJ2-1	CASSQEISGYNEQFF	TGCGCCAGCAGCCAAGAGATTAGCGGTTACAATGAGCAGTTCTTC
few	TRBV4-3	NA	TRBJ2-1	CASSQAGTGSTSGWDEQFF	TGCGCCAGCAGCCAGGCCGGGACAGGGTCAACTAGCGGGTGGGATGAGCAGTTCTTC
few	TRBV4-1	NA	TRBJ2-7	CASSQDRAGQYF	TGCGCCAGCAGCCAAGATAGGGCAGGGCAGTACTTC
few	TRBV2	NA	TRBJ1-1	CARGADRSTEAFF	TGTGCCAGAGGGGCCGACAGGAGCACTGAAGCTTTCTTT
few	TRBV19	NA	TRBJ2-2	CASSMGLGTGELFF	TGTGCCAGTAGTATGGGGCTCGGCACCGGGGAGCTGTTTTTT
many	TRBV20-1	NA	TRBJ2-5	CSASLPDPETQYF	TGCAGTGCTAGTCTTCCAGATCCGGAGACCCAGTACTTC
many	TRBV3-1	NA	TRBJ2-3	CASSQGVGTTDTQYF	TGTGCCAGCAGCCAAGGTGTGGGGACCACAGATACGCAGTATTTT
few	TRBV20-1	NA	TRBJ2-3	CSATGAADTQYF	TGCAGTGCTACCGGGGCGGCAGATACGCAGTATTTT
few	TRBV5-1	TRBD2	TRBJ2-2	CASSRGTVAGANTGELFF	TGCGCCAGCAGCCGGGGGACGGTAGCGGGGGCGAACACCGGGGAGCTGTTTTTT
NA	TRBV6-2/TRBV6-3	NA	TRBJ2-1	CASSTRATGMESYNEQFF	TGTGCCAGCAGTACTAGGGCAACAGGGATGGAATCCTACAATGAGCAGTTCTTC
NA	TRBV5-8	NA	TRBJ2-3	CASSLVGTLISTDTQYF	TGTGCCAGCAGCTTGGTAGGGACACTCATTAGCACAGATACGCAGTATTTT
NA	TRBV5-1	NA	TRBJ1-2	CASSLGPDYYGYTF	TGCGCCAGCAGCTTGGGACCTGATTACTATGGCTACACCTTC
many	TRBV7-2	TRBD1	TRBJ2-3	CASSSTGSDTQYF	TGTGCCAGCAGCTCGACAGGGTCAGATACGCAGTATTTT
many	TRBV12-3/TRBV12-4	NA	TRBJ2-3	CASSFQLGGDTQYF	TGTGCCAGCAGTTTTCAGCTGGGGGGAGATACGCAGTATTTT
NA	TRBV25-1	NA	TRBJ1-1	CASGQGGYPGTEAFF	TGTGCCAGCGGCCAAGGGGGGTACCCTGGCACTGAAGCTTTCTTT
NA	TRBV6-1	NA	TRBJ2-1	CASSEISYNEQFF	TGTGCCAGCAGTGAAATTAGTTACAATGAGCAGTTCTTC
NA	TRBV15	NA	TRBJ1-1	CATSRARVAEAFF	TGTGCCACCAGCAGAGCCCGGGTCGCTGAAGCTTTCTTT
NA	TRBV27	NA	TRBJ2-1	CASFDRRGYNEQFF	TGTGCCAGCTTCGACAGGCGTGGGTACAATGAGCAGTTCTTC
NA	TRBV5-1	NA	TRBJ2-1	CASSHEPGRVAALSWSSYNEQFF	TGCGCCAGCAGTCATGAGCCCGGCAGGGTTGCAGCGCTGAGTTGGAGTTCCTACAATGAGCAGTTCTTC
few	TRBV7-9	NA	TRBJ2-7	CASSPRTRYEQYF	TGTGCCAGCAGCCCCCGGACTCGTTACGAGCAGTACTTC
NA	TRBV4-2	TRBD1	TRBJ1-4	CASSQDVGQETEKLFF	TGTGCCAGCAGCCAAGATGTTGGACAGGAGACTGAAAAACTGTTTTTT
few	TRBV5-1	NA	TRBJ1-2	CASSSPSAGGEGYTF	TGCGCCAGCAGCTCCCCATCGGCCGGGGGGGAAGGCTACACCTTC
many	TRBV7-2	TRBD2	TRBJ2-1	CASRPLSGGGYNEQFF	TGTGCCAGCAGACCCCTCAGCGGGGGCGGCTACAATGAGCAGTTCTTC